The 27 T cell receptor beta chains listed next were all sequenced from one sample in a study of radiation and T cells in renal cell carcinoma. Indicated time point: blood 2 weeks post-SBRT. Indicated treatment: 15 Gy SBRT to primary tumor, nephrectomy 4 weeks later. Sequencing was performed with immunoSEQ multiplex PCR; in TCRdb, only in-frame clones are kept and a portion is missing. The sample lists tens of thousands of clones, 80% occurring once. The source material was blood, sampled from a patient whose treatment included radiotherapy and nephrectomy. Receptors originate from a woman aged 70 to 79 with renal cell carcinoma.

The chain links TRBV30 to TRBJ2-4, with 9 bases lining up with TRBD2. V lost 4 bases to trimming and J lost 10 bases; unmatched junction nucleotides: 11. This CDR3 comprises 14 residues. Germline CDR1 reads GTSNPN; CDR2 reads SVGIG (reference sequence). DNA of the CDR3: TGTGCCTGGACTGCGGGAGGGCCAGGTCGGATTCAGTACTTC. Its translation: CAWTAGGPGRIQYF.

V is TRBV7-2 and J is TRBJ2-1, with 8 bases matching TRBD1. Germline-derived CDR1 and CDR2 are SGHTA and FQGNSA. This CDR3 is built from 16 residues. V dropped 5 bases and J dropped 4; count of bases not matched to a gene: 10. In DNA, the CDR3 is TGTGCCAGCAGCCAAGGATACACAGGGGGTTACAATGAGCAGTTCTTC. It specifies CASSQGYTGGYNEQFF.

J is TRBJ2-5 and V is TRBV18; a weak D match, TRBD2 (6 bases). V gave up 1 base and J gave up 3 bases, with 9 bases separating them. Germline V CDR1 and CDR2: KGHSH, LQKENI. The CDR3 sequence is 14 residues long. CDR3 protein: CASSPRSGEETQYF. The CDR3 bases are TGTGCCAGCTCACCACGGTCGGGGGAAGAGACCCAGTACTTC.

Only one count was recorded for this clone. The chain joins TRBV5-6 to TRBJ2-3; D not certain. Trimming removed 5 bases at V and 8 bases at J, with 15 bases between. The CDR3 is 13 amino acids. The germline V gene has CDR1 SGHDT and CDR2 YYEEEE. The CDR3 sequence: CASSPIVRGTQYF. The CDR3 DNA sequence: TGTGCCAGCAGTCCTATCGTGCGCGGTACGCAGTATTTT.

This clone occurred a few times. This chain joins TRBV2 and TRBJ1-1; D gene unclear. Germline values: CDR1 SNHLY, CDR2 FYNNEI. The V end lost 2 bases, the J end lost 3 bases, and 13 bases lay between the germline ends. The CDR3 totals 15 residues. The CDR3, as DNA: TGTGCCAGCAGTGAAACAGATTCTGCCTACACTGAAGCTTTCTTT. This gives the protein CASSETDSAYTEAFF. Complete variable domain (other parts from reference TRBV2 and TRBJ1-1): EPEVTQTPSHQVTQMGQEVILRCVPISNHLYFYWYRQILGQKVEFLVSFYNNEISEKSEIFDDQFSVERPDGSNFTLKIRSTKLEDSAMYFCASSETDSAYTEAFFGQGTRLTVV.

J is TRBJ2-7 and V is TRBV10-1; 13 positions agree with TRBD2. The V gene's germline CDR1 is WNHNN and CDR2 SYGVQD (reference sequence). This CDR3 region has 19 residues. J gave up 3 bases and V 5 bases, and 16 bases lay outside the gene matches. The CDR3 sequence: CASSRTGLAGKRASYEQYF. The CDR3 coding sequence is TGCGCCAGCAGTCGAACGGGACTAGCGGGAAAGCGGGCGAGCTACGAGCAGTACTTC.

There are a few counts of this clone. V and J are TRBV6-1 and TRBJ2-7; 10 nucleotides align to TRBD1. The CDR3 is 17 residues long. The germline V gene encodes CDR1 MNHNS and CDR2 SASEGT. V lost 2 bases to trimming and J lost 1 base; unmatched junction nucleotides: 8. Here the CDR3 reads CASSESWTGGFSYEQYF. In nucleotides, the CDR3 is TGTGCCAGCAGTGAATCGTGGACAGGGGGTTTTTCCTACGAGCAGTACTTC.

This clone occurred a few times. This rearrangement joins TRBV28 to TRBJ1-2; D gene uncertain. This CDR3 is built from 12 residues. Deletions cut 2 bases from V and 3 bases from J, with 4 bases between. CDR1 MDHEN and CDR2 SYDVKM come from the germline V gene. The CDR3 loop reads CASSLPDYGYTF. CDR3 DNA: TGTGCCAGCAGTTTACCAGACTATGGCTACACCTTC.

This CDR3 reads CASSGRLAGQATQYF. Written as DNA, the CDR3 is TGTGCCAGCAGCGGCAGACTAGCGGGCCAGGCCACCCAGTACTTC. This chain uses TRBV7-2 with TRBJ2-5; 10 bases align to TRBD2. J gave up 8 bases and V 5 bases, and 11 bases lay outside the gene matches. CDR3 length: 15 residues. In germline, CDR1 is SGHTA, CDR2 FQGNSA.

This clone was found many times. The chain links TRBV6-6 to TRBJ1-6; TRBD1 matches 8 bases. The CDR3 loop spans 15 amino acids. Germline assignment: CDR1 MNHNY and CDR2 SVGAGI (reference sequence). V was clipped by 6 bases and J by 7 bases; unmatched bases: 8. Written as DNA, the CDR3 is TGTGCCAGCAGCCCAGGGGGCCATTCCAATTCACCCCTCCACTTT. Its translation is CASSPGGHSNSPLHF.

This clone has only a few counts. The chain has TRBV9 and TRBJ2-1, with D possibly called TRBD1 or TRBD2 (6 bases each). Trimming shortened V by 2 bases and J by 6 bases, and 15 bases separated the two germline ends. The CDR3 totals 15 residues. The germline CDR1 and CDR2 sequences are SGDLS and YYNGEE. CDR3 DNA: TGTGCCAGCAGCGTTCGGGACACCGGGGGCAATGAGCAGTTCTTC. This gives the protein CASSVRDTGGNEQFF.

V is TRBV5-1 and J is TRBJ2-3; D gene ambiguous. Deletions cut 4 bases from V and 0 bases from J, with 6 bases between. The V gene's germline CDR1 is SGHRS and CDR2 YFSETQ. CDR3 size: 13 residues. In nucleotides, the CDR3 is TGCGCCAGCAGCGACGACAGCACAGATACGCAGTATTTT. Its translation is CASSDDSTDTQYF. The complete variable domain, with remaining parts taken from reference TRBV5-1 and TRBJ2-3, reads KAGVTQTPRYLIKTRGQQVTLSCSPISGHRSVSWYQQTPGQGLQFLFEYFSETQRNKGNFPGRFSGRQFSNSRSEMNVSTLELGDSALYLCASSDDSTDTQYFGPGTRLTVL.

The chain links TRBV5-4 to TRBJ2-3; 10 bases match TRBD2. The germline gives CDR1 SGHNT, CDR2 YYREEE (reference sequence). This CDR3 has 15 residues. Trimming cost V 3 bases and J 6 bases; bases outside gene matches: 7. CDR3 coding DNA: TGTGCCAGCAGCTCGGCTAGCGGGAGAGACGATACGCAGTATTTT. Residues: CASSSASGRDDTQYF.

CDR3 DNA: TGTGCCAGCAACCGATTCAGGGCTAACTATGGCTACACCTTC. The encoded protein is CASNRFRANYGYTF. The chain recombines TRBV7-9 with TRBJ1-2, with a tentative D call TRBD1 (5 bases). This CDR3 region has 14 residues. V was trimmed by 7 bases and J by 0 bases, leaving 12 bases between them. CDR1 is SEHNR and CDR2 is FQNEAQ in the germline V gene (reference sequence).

The chain uses TRBV19 and TRBJ2-2; TRBD1 might be the D (7 bases). The CDR3 loop spans 14 amino acids. Germline V lookup: CDR1 LNHDA, CDR2 SQIVND (reference sequence). Trimming pared 10 bases from V and 9 bases from J, leaving 21 bases between. CDR3 DNA sequence: TGTGCCACCGGGGGAGGCGGGACAGCCCGGGAGCTGTTTTTT. Protein sequence: CATGGGGTARELFF.

The DNA for the CDR3 is TGTGCCAGCTCACAGGAAACAGGGGTAAATCAGCCCCAGCATTTT. This gives the protein CASSQETGVNQPQHF. The J gene is TRBJ1-5, the V gene TRBV18; 7 bases are a match to TRBD1. Looked up from germline, CDR1 is KGHSH and CDR2 is LQKENI. This CDR3 is built from 15 residues. Trimming cost V 4 bases and J 4 bases; bases outside gene matches: 7.

This clone was counted a single time. DNA of the CDR3: TGTGCCAGCAGTGAGCGACTATTGACCAGCGGGGAGCTGTTTTTT. Amino acid sequence: CASSERLLTSGELFF. J is TRBJ2-2 and V is TRBV6-1; perhaps TRBD2 as D (5 bases). Trimming cost V 3 bases and J 7 bases, with 15 bases left between them. From germline, CDR1 is MNHNS and CDR2 SASEGT. The CDR3 spans 15 residues.

This chain connects TRBV5-1 to TRBJ2-1, with D tentatively TRBD2 (7 bases). The CDR3 has 15 amino acids. Trimming removed 0 bases at V and 7 bases at J, with 14 bases between. Germline lookup yields CDR1 SGHRS and CDR2 YFSETQ. In nucleotides, the CDR3 is TGCGCCAGCAGCTTGGCCGGGGGGCGCGGAAATGAGCAGTTCTTC. Translated, it gives CASSLAGGRGNEQFF.

This clone appeared once. The J gene is TRBJ2-4, the V gene TRBV7-8; D not resolved. The CDR3 length is 15 residues. Germline V gives CDR1 SGHVS, CDR2 FQNEAQ. Trimming took 5 bases from V and 0 from J, leaving 11 bases between them. CDR3 residues: CASSPDGLAKNIQYF. CDR3 sequence (DNA): TGTGCCAGCAGCCCGGATGGGTTAGCCAAAAACATTCAGTACTTC.

This chain connects TRBV5-1 to TRBJ2-5; the D is unclear. Trimming removed 3 bases at V and 1 base at J, with 1 base between. This CDR3 has 11 residues. Germline V gives CDR1 SGHRS, CDR2 YFSETQ. The CDR3 DNA is TGCGCCAGCAGCTCCCAAGAGACCCAGTACTTC. Residues: CASSSQETQYF.

Only a few counts were recorded for this clone. This chain uses TRBV7-2 with TRBJ2-7; the match to TRBD1 covers 9 bases. This CDR3 spans 15 amino acids. The germline V gene has CDR1 SGHTA and CDR2 FQGNSA. V was pared by 2 bases and J by 3 bases, with 5 bases of the junction left unmatched. This chain's CDR3 is CASSLFRDRVYEQYF. CDR3 nucleotide sequence: TGTGCCAGCAGCTTATTCCGGGACAGGGTCTACGAGCAGTACTTC.

The chain employs TRBV30 and TRBJ1-3; tentative D call: TRBD1 (5 bases). Germline V CDR1 and CDR2: GTSNPN, SVGIG (reference sequence). Trimming pared 7 bases from V and 2 bases from J, leaving 15 bases between. The CDR3 is made up of 14 amino acids. Here the CDR3 reads CASEGAGTGNTIYF. As DNA, the CDR3 is TGTGCCTCGGAAGGAGCAGGGACTGGAAACACCATATATTTT. The variable domain in full, completed from reference TRBV30 and TRBJ1-3, reads SQTIHQWPATLVQPVGSPLSLECTVEGTSNPNLYWYRQAAGRGLQLLFYSVGIGQISSEVPQNLSASRPQDRQFILSSKKLLLSDSGFYLCASEGAGTGNTIYFGEGSWLTVV.

V and J are TRBV15 and TRBJ2-7; 12 positions match TRBD1. The CDR3 length is 14 residues. Germline V gives CDR1 LNHNV, CDR2 YYDKDF (reference sequence). J gave up 7 bases and V 5 bases, and 6 bases lay outside the gene matches. CDR3 in amino acids: CATSRGQGAGEQYF. CDR3 in DNA: TGTGCCACCAGCCGGGGACAGGGGGCGGGGGAGCAGTACTTC.

This chain links TRBV7-2 with TRBJ1-5; TRBD1 agrees at 10 bases. The CDR3 has 16 amino acids. Trimming removed 5 bases from V and 3 bases from J; junction bases left unmatched: 7. CDR1 SGHTA and CDR2 FQGNSA come from the germline V gene. The CDR3 spells CASSTTGTGVNQPQHF. CDR3 bases: TGTGCCAGCAGCACAACCGGGACAGGGGTCAATCAGCCCCAGCATTTT.

The V gene is TRBV19, the J gene TRBJ2-3; D call uncertain. V lost 10 bases and J 1 base, leaving 12 bases between the germline ends. This CDR3 region has 13 residues. Germline CDR1 reads LNHDA; CDR2 reads SQIVND (reference sequence). CDR3 loop: CATSPVGTDTQYF. CDR3 coding DNA: TGTGCCACCTCCCCGGTCGGCACAGATACGCAGTATTTT.

The rearrangement uses TRBV6-5 and TRBJ2-5; 7 nucleotides match TRBD1. Germline V gene data show CDR1 as MNHEY and CDR2 as SVGAGI. Germline trimming cut 2 bases from V and 2 bases from J; bases unmatched to any gene: 8. The CDR3 loop spans 16 amino acids. The CDR3 coding sequence is TGTGCCAGCAGTTACCGCGCGACAGGGCAACAAGAGACCCAGTACTTC. Translating gives CASSYRATGQQETQYF.

The gene calls are TRBV29-1 and TRBJ2-5, with D perhaps assigned TRBD1 or TRBD2 (5 bases each). Trimming cost V 8 bases and J 1 base, with 14 bases left between them. This CDR3 is built from 13 residues. Germline lookup yields CDR1 SQVTM and CDR2 ANQGSEA. CDR3 region: CSTLRGAQETQYF. As DNA, the CDR3 is TGCAGCACCCTTAGGGGAGCCCAAGAGACCCAGTACTTC.